The T cell receptor (beta chain) under discussion was sequenced for a study of T cells after yellow fever vaccination. Study in general: Each low-cell-number fraction was prepared by means of SMART-Seq v4 Ultra Low Input. Study results and caveats: Of the clonotypes, a small share occurred in both CD4 and CD8 compartments.

Worth noting for this clonotype: The target antigen is unknown.

TCRdb reprocessed the 5' RACE reads via MiXCR and lists one record per CDR3 protein. The sample has 85,000 to 100,000 distinct CDR3 sequences; roughly 5.8% are singletons. The specimen comprised CD8+ T cells sorted from PBMCs, sampled 10 days after the yellow fever booster vaccination. The sequence derives from a man aged 18 to 29 who received the YFV17D yellow fever vaccine.

Here the CDR3 DNA reads TGCGCCAGCAGCCCGACAGGGGGCCTTGGAACAGATACGCAGTATTTT. Residues: CASSPTGGLGTDTQYF. The chain has TRBV4-1 and TRBJ2-3, with TRBD1 matching 10 bases. Germline CDR1 and CDR2: MGHRA and YSYEKL. V lost 4 bases, J lost 3 bases, and 7 bases stayed unmatched. The CDR3 runs 16 residues.